The 27 T cell receptor beta chains in this list originate from one sample, sequenced in a study of cytomegalovirus exposure and HLA in healthy donors. The PCR made use of 60 Vbeta and 13 Jbeta primers. Here immunoSEQ multiplex PCR was the method, and the copy in TCRdb shows in-frame clones only, minus some. This table has 95,000 to 150,000 clones, around three fifths appearing once. Sequenced: PBMCs. Receptors were obtained from a woman between 40 and 55 years old in good health and CMV-seropositive.

This chain uses TRBV19 with TRBJ1-1; 7 nucleotides align to TRBD1. The germline V gene encodes CDR1 LNHDA and CDR2 SQIVND (reference sequence). V trimming: 5 bases; J trimming: 4 bases; junction bases outside the gene matches: 10. The CDR3 is made up of 15 amino acids. Here the CDR3 DNA reads TGTGCCAGTAGTCAGGGGGACCGCCCATCCACTGAAGCTTTCTTT. It codes for CASSQGDRPSTEAFF.

The J gene is TRBJ2-5, the V gene TRBV18; weak D call: TRBD1 (5 bases). Deletions cut 0 bases from V and 7 bases from J, with 18 bases between. In germline, CDR1 is KGHSH, CDR2 LQKENI. This CDR3 contains 16 residues. CDR3 in amino acids: CASSPPTAGSGGTQYF. The CDR3 DNA reads TGTGCCAGCTCACCACCTACTGCAGGGTCGGGCGGGACCCAGTACTTC.

The chain combines TRBV19 with TRBJ1-5, with D perhaps matching TRBD1 (6 bases). Germline CDR1 reads LNHDA; CDR2 reads SQIVND (reference sequence). The CDR3 loop spans 13 amino acids. Trimming left V 10 bases short and J 2 bases short, with 12 bases between. Here the CDR3 reads CAIPRGGNQPQHF. The CDR3 DNA reads TGTGCCATCCCCAGGGGTGGCAATCAGCCCCAGCATTTT.

The chain links TRBV28 to TRBJ1-2, with 8 bases aligning to TRBD1. The length of the CDR3 is 12 residues. Germline lookup yields CDR1 MDHEN and CDR2 SYDVKM. The V gene end was trimmed by 4 bases and the J gene end by 8 bases; junction bases not matched to a gene: 3. CDR3 sequence reads: CASSSGQDGYTF. The DNA of the CDR3 is TGTGCCAGCAGTTCGGGACAGGACGGCTACACCTTC.

The chain has TRBV5-1 and TRBJ2-7, with 11 positions matching TRBD2. This CDR3 comprises 15 residues. After removal of 5 bases from V and 5 bases from J, the junction contained 9 bases not matched to a gene. Germline loops: CDR1 SGHRS, CDR2 YFSETQ. CDR3 in DNA: TGCGCCAGCAGTAGAGTAGCGGGAGGGTTGAACGAGCAGTACTTC. This gives the protein CASSRVAGGLNEQYF.

The rearrangement uses TRBV28 and TRBJ2-2; D may be TRBD2 (5 bases). The CDR3 length is 13 residues. CDR1 MDHEN and CDR2 SYDVKM come from the germline V gene. V lost 6 bases, J lost 3 bases, and 8 bases lay in between. This chain's CDR3 is CASRPGYTGELFF. CDR3 bases: TGTGCCAGCAGGCCGGGGTACACCGGGGAGCTGTTTTTT.

The chain joins TRBV7-6 to TRBJ2-1; 8 bases map to TRBD2. This CDR3 has 13 amino acids. The germline V gene encodes CDR1 SGHVS and CDR2 FNYEAQ. The ends lost 5 bases at V and 8 bases at J; junction bases unmatched: 5. The CDR3 protein is CASSVGGADEQFF. The CDR3 nucleotides are TGTGCCAGCAGCGTCGGGGGGGCGGATGAGCAGTTCTTC. The entire variable domain, with the rest obtained from reference TRBV7-6 and TRBJ2-1, is as follows: GAGVSQSPRYKVTKRGQDVALRCDPISGHVSLYWYRQALGQGPEFLTYFNYEAQQDKSGLPNDRFSAERPEGSISTLTIQRTEQRDSAMYRCASSVGGADEQFFGPGTRLTVL.

The rearrangement links TRBV19 to TRBJ2-7; 10 bases line up with TRBD1. The CDR3 length is 15 residues. Trimming at V came to 4 bases and at J to 0 bases, leaving 3 bases not matched to a gene. Germline CDR1 LNHDA, CDR2 SQIVND (reference sequence). CDR3 DNA sequence: TGTGCCAGTAGTAAGGGACAGGGGAGCTCCTACGAGCAGTACTTC. Translated: CASSKGQGSSYEQYF.

V usage is TRBV19 and J usage is TRBJ2-7, with 7 bases aligning to TRBD1. Germline V gene sequence: CDR1 LNHDA, CDR2 SQIVND (reference sequence). The CDR3 is made up of 16 amino acids. With V trimmed by 9 bases and J by 3 bases, 17 bases remained unmatched. The CDR3 sequence is CASRPRDSPLHYEQYF. The CDR3 region has the DNA TGTGCCAGCCGTCCCCGGGACAGTCCACTCCACTACGAGCAGTACTTC.

The V and J genes are TRBV28 and TRBJ1-5; TRBD1 is a possible D gene (5 bases). Trimming took 3 bases from V and 0 from J, leaving 18 bases between them. The CDR3 extends over 18 amino acids. Per the germline V gene, CDR1 is MDHEN and CDR2 is SYDVKM. The CDR3 DNA follows: TGTGCCAGCAGTTTGCTTGTCCTAGGGGTTCATAGCAATCAGCCCCAGCATTTT. It translates to CASSLLVLGVHSNQPQHF.

The chain carries TRBV7-9 and TRBJ2-6, with a tentative D call TRBD2 (6 bases). The V gene's germline CDR1 is SEHNR and CDR2 FQNEAQ (reference sequence). This CDR3 is built from 16 residues. V was cut by 1 base and J by 2 bases, with 9 bases left in between. The CDR3 here is CASSLGTGAGANVLTF. The CDR3 nucleotides are TGTGCCAGCAGCTTAGGCACGGGGGCTGGGGCCAACGTCCTGACTTTC.

The gene calls are TRBV6-1 and TRBJ2-1; the match to TRBD1 covers 9 bases. The CDR3 extends over 14 amino acids. Germline V CDR1 and CDR2: MNHNS, SASEGT. The V gene end was trimmed by 6 bases and the J gene end by 8 bases; junction bases not matched to a gene: 8. The CDR3 bases are TGTGCCAGCAGCCCGGGACAGGGCATCCATGAGCAGTTCTTC. Its protein product is CASSPGQGIHEQFF.

This clone occurred a few times. CDR3 sequence: CASSNPGQGNSPLHF. The CDR3 coding sequence is TGTGCCAGCAGTAACCCGGGACAGGGAAATTCACCCCTCCACTTT. V is TRBV6-1 and J is TRBJ1-6; 9 nucleotides align to TRBD1. The CDR3 covers 15 residues. Losses at the gene ends were 5 bases for V and 7 bases for J; bases not matched to a gene: 6. Germline lookup yields CDR1 MNHNS and CDR2 SASEGT.

DNA of the CDR3: TGTGCCAGCAGCAGAACAGGGTCTAACACTGAAGCTTTCTTT. Residues: CASSRTGSNTEAFF. The V call is TRBV5-6, the J call TRBJ1-1, with D perhaps matching TRBD1 (6 bases). CDR3 length: 14 amino acids. Between the trimmed V and J ends, which lost 4 bases and 2 bases, there was a span of 12 bases. CDR1 SGHDT and CDR2 YYEEEE come from the germline V gene.

This sequence joins TRBV30 and TRBJ2-1; 13 bases are a match to TRBD2. CDR1 is GTSNPN, CDR2 SVGIG, per germline (reference sequence). This CDR3 has 15 residues. Trimming cost V 4 bases and J 6 bases; bases outside gene matches: 6. CDR3 sequence: CAWTRGLAGANEQFF. The DNA for the CDR3 is TGTGCCTGGACCAGAGGACTAGCGGGGGCCAATGAGCAGTTCTTC.

This chain uses TRBV6-5 with TRBJ2-2; TRBD1 aligns across 9 bases. Germline CDR1 reads MNHEY; CDR2 reads SVGAGI. The V gene end was trimmed by 8 bases and the J gene end by 6 bases; junction bases not matched to a gene: 1. The length of the CDR3 is 12 residues. The DNA for the CDR3 is TGTGCCAGCCACAGGGGGCCCGGGGAGCTGTTTTTT. It specifies CASHRGPGELFF.

This chain connects TRBV9 to TRBJ2-1, with 14 bases matching TRBD2. The CDR3 covers 18 residues. The germline CDR1 and CDR2 sequences are SGDLS and YYNGEE. V dropped 0 bases and J dropped 3; count of bases not matched to a gene: 5. The CDR3 spells CASSVVPGLAGDYNEQFF. The CDR3 DNA follows: TGTGCCAGCAGCGTAGTCCCGGGACTAGCGGGAGACTACAATGAGCAGTTCTTC.

This sequence joins TRBV9 and TRBJ2-4; 7 bases line up with TRBD2. V was clipped by 4 bases and J by 9 bases; unmatched bases: 13. Looked up from germline, CDR1 is SGDLS and CDR2 is YYNGEE. This CDR3 is 15 amino acids long. The CDR3 DNA sequence: TGTGCCAGCAGCCGCACGGAGACTCTAGCGGCCATTCAGTACTTC. Translating gives CASSRTETLAAIQYF. Drawing the rest from reference TRBV9 and TRBJ2-4, the complete variable domain is DSGVTQTPKHLITATGQRVTLRCSPRSGDLSVYWYQQSLDQGLQFLIQYYNGEERAKGNILERFSAQQFPDLHSELNLSSLELGDSALYFCASSRTETLAAIQYFGAGTRLSVL.

The chain recombines TRBV27 with TRBJ2-1, with TRBD2 as a possible D gene (6 bases). Germline CDR1 and CDR2: MNHEY and SMNVEV (reference sequence). Trimming took 7 bases from V and 2 from J, leaving 12 bases between them. The CDR3 is made up of 14 amino acids. CDR3 sequence: CASNGGDTYNEQFF. The DNA for the CDR3 is TGTGCCAGCAACGGAGGGGATACCTACAATGAGCAGTTCTTC.

V gene TRBV18 combines with J gene TRBJ2-3; TRBD2 matches at 9 bases. Germline lookup yields CDR1 KGHSH and CDR2 LQKENI. The CDR3 loop spans 15 amino acids. The trim removed 4 bases at V and 4 bases at J, leaving 6 bases unmatched. CDR3 DNA sequence: TGTGCCAGCTCACTAGCGGGAGTGAACGCAGATACGCAGTATTTT. Translated, it gives CASSLAGVNADTQYF.

The genes are TRBV5-1 and TRBJ2-2, with TRBD2 identical over 10 bases. Per germline, CDR1 SGHRS and CDR2 YFSETQ. J was trimmed by 0 bases and V by 1 base; bases with no gene match: 9. This CDR3 is 19 amino acids long. The CDR3 reads CASSLRPSGGYANTGELFF. The CDR3 bases are TGCGCCAGCAGCTTGAGACCTAGCGGGGGATACGCGAACACCGGGGAGCTGTTTTTT. Full variable domain (remainder filled in from reference TRBV5-1 and TRBJ2-2): KAGVTQTPRYLIKTRGQQVTLSCSPISGHRSVSWYQQTPGQGLQFLFEYFSETQRNKGNFPGRFSGRQFSNSRSEMNVSTLELGDSALYLCASSLRPSGGYANTGELFFGEGSRLTVL.

This chain uses TRBV10-2 with TRBJ2-1; 10 bases line up with TRBD2. CDR1 is WSHSY and CDR2 is SAAADI in the germline V gene. The CDR3 has 18 amino acids. V was clipped by 4 bases and J by 11 bases; unmatched bases: 20. The CDR3 loop is CASSVLLLAGRTSDKQFF. CDR3 in DNA: TGCGCCAGCAGTGTTCTTCTACTAGCGGGGCGAACTAGCGATAAGCAGTTCTTC.

The chain couples TRBV4-1 to TRBJ2-2; D is possibly TRBD1 (5 bases). Between the trimmed V and J ends, which lost 6 bases and 0 bases, there was a span of 20 bases. The CDR3 has 18 amino acids. Germline V gives CDR1 MGHRA, CDR2 YSYEKL. The CDR3 DNA reads as TGCGCCAGCAGACACATGCCGTCGGCAGGGACGAACACCGGGGAGCTGTTTTTT. Amino acids: CASRHMPSAGTNTGELFF.

Remarks on this clone: This sample also contains other DNA sequences that code for the same CDR3. In nucleotides, the CDR3 is TGTGCCAGCAGTTCTGCTCGCACGACAGGGGGTTTTGGAAACACCATATATTTT. Amino acids: CASSSARTTGGFGNTIYF. J is TRBJ1-3 and V is TRBV5-4, with TRBD1 matching 9 bases. The germline V gene has CDR1 SGHNT and CDR2 YYREEE (reference sequence). With V trimmed by 5 bases and J by 3 bases, 15 bases remained unmatched. This CDR3 is 18 amino acids long. Using reference TRBV5-4 and TRBJ1-3 for the parts outside the CDR3, the full variable domain is ETGVTQSPTHLIKTRGQQVTLRCSSQSGHNTVSWYQQALGQGPQFIFQYYREEENGRGNFPPRFSGLQFPNYSSELNVNALELDDSALYLCASSSARTTGGFGNTIYFGEGSWLTVV.

V gene TRBV29-1 combines with J gene TRBJ2-1; 13 bases are a match to TRBD2. With V trimmed by 3 bases and J by 6 bases, 8 bases remained unmatched. This CDR3 region has 16 residues. Looked up from germline, CDR1 is SQVTM and CDR2 is ANQGSEA. In DNA form, the CDR3 reads TGCAGCGTTGAGACACGACTAGCGGGGGGTTTCAATGAGCAGTTCTTC. Amino acid sequence: CSVETRLAGGFNEQFF.

The rearrangement links TRBV14 to TRBJ2-1; tentatively, D is TRBD2 (5 bases). V was pared by 2 bases and J by 3 bases, with 17 bases between. Germline-derived CDR1 and CDR2 are SGHDN and FVKESK. This CDR3 has 17 amino acids. DNA for the CDR3: TGTGCCAGCAGCCAATCTCCGGACGGGAAGGTCTACAATGAGCAGTTCTTC. Protein: CASSQSPDGKVYNEQFF.

CDR3 bases: TGTGCCAGCAGCCCCTCGGTAGGGGGGGGCTATGGCTACACCTTC. It codes for CASSPSVGGGYGYTF. The gene calls are TRBV4-2 and TRBJ1-2; maybe TRBD1 (6 bases). This CDR3 has 15 residues. Trimming removed 4 bases at V and 4 bases at J, with 16 bases between. The germline V gene encodes CDR1 LGHNA and CDR2 YNFKEQ.